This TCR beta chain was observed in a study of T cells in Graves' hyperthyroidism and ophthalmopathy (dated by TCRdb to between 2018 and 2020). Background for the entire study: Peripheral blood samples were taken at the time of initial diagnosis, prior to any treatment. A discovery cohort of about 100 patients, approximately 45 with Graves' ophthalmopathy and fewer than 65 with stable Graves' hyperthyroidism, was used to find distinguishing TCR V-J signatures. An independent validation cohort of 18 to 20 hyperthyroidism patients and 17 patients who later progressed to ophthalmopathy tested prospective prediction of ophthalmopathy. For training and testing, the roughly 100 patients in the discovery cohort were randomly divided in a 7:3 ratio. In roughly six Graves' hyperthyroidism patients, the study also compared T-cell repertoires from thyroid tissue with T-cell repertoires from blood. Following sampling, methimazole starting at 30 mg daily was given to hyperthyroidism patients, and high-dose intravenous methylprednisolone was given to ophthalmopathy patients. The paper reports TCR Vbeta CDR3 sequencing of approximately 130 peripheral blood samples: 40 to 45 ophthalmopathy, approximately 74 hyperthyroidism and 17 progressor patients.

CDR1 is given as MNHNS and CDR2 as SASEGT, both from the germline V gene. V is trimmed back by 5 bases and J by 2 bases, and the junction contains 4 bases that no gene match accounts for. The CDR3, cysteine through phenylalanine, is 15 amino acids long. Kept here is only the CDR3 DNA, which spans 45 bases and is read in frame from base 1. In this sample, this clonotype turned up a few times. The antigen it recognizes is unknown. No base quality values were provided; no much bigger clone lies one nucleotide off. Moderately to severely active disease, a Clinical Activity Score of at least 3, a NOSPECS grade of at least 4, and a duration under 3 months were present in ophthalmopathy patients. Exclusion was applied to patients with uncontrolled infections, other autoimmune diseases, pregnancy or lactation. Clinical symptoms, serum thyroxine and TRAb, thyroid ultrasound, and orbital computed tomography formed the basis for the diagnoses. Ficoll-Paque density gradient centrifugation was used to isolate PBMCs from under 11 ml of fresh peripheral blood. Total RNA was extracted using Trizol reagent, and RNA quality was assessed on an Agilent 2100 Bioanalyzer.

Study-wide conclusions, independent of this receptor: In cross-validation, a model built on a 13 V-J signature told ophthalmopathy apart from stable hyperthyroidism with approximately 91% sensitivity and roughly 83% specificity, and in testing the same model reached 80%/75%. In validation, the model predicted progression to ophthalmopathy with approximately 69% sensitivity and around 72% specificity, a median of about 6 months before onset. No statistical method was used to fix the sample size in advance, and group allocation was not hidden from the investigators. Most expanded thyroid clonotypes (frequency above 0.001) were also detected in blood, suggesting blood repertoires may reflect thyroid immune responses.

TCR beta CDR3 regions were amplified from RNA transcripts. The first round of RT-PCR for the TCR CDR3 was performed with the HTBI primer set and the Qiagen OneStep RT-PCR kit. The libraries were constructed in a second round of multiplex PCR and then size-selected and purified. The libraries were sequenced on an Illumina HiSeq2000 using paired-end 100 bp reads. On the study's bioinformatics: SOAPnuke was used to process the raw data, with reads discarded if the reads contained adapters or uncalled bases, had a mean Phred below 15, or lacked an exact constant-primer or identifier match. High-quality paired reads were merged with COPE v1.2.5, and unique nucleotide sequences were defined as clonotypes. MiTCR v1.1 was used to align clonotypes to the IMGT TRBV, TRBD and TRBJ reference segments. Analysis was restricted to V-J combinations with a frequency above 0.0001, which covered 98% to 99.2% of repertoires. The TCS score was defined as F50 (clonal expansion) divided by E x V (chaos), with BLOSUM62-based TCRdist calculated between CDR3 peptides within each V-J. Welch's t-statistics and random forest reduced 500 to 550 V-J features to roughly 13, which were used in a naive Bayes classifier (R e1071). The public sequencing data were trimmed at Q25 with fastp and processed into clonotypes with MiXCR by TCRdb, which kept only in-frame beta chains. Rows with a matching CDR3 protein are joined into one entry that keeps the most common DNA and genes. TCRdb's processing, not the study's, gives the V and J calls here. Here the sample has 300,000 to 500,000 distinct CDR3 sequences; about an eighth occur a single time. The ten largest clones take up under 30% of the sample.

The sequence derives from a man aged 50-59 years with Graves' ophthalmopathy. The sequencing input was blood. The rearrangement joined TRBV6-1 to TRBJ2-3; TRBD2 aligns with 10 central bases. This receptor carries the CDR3 CASSLAGATTDTQYF. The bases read TGTGCCAGCAGTCTAGCGGGAGCTACCACAGATACGCAGTATTTT.